Given below is one T cell receptor (beta chain) in context. The entry originates in a study of T-cell memory formation after mild COVID-19. About the research overall: In these data, TCR clusters were largely donor specific.

Barcoded TCR alpha and TCR beta cDNA libraries with UMIs came from 5'RACE using constant-segment primers. TCRdb reprocessed the 5' RACE reads via MiXCR and lists one record per CDR3 protein. Counted here are about 610,000 distinct CDR3 sequences, around 16% occurring once; the ten biggest clones make up less than 10%. The CDR3 loop spans 14 amino acids. V was pared by 5 bases and J by 3 bases, with 14 bases between. In germline, CDR1 is MGHRA, CDR2 YSYEKL. This sequence originates from an adult woman who had mild COVID-19 (a few samples of this study predate the infection). Cell type and time point are not known. The rearrangement links TRBV4-1 to TRBJ2-7; the D gene is possibly TRBD1 (6 bases). Sequencing was done on a sample of PBMCs or a T cell subset sorted from them (not recorded which). The CDR3 coding sequence is TGCGCCAGCAGCGACCCACGGACAGTCTACGAGCAGTACTTC. Amino acid sequence: CASSDPRTVYEQYF.